The rows below give T cell receptor beta chains drawn from one sample of a study of blood T cells in healthy people across ages. TCRdb processed the 5' RACE reads anew with MiXCR; each CDR3 protein has one entry. The data show 1,800,000 or so distinct CDR3 sequences, more than 35% seen once. The sample was blood. The receptors derive from a human donor in good health. CDR3s include the opening cysteine and the closing phenylalanine or tryptophan. The order of the fields is clone size, D gene, J gene, V gene, CDR3 protein, CDR3 DNA. D genes are given only for firm matches. Part of the rows lack a size; the others show once, few, many or a class for expanded clones.

-	TRBD2	TRBJ2-3	TRBV14	CASTPGLEADTQYF	TGTGCCAGCACCCCGGGACTAGAGGCAGATACGCAGTATTTT
few	-	TRBJ2-5	TRBV7-2	CASRNLGGGQDTQYF	TGTGCCAGCAGGAACCTAGGGGGGGGGCAAGATACCCAGTACTTC
-	-	TRBJ2-7	TRBV7-2	CASSLADPYEQYF	TGTGCCAGCAGCTTGGCGGACCCCTACGAGCAGTACTTC
few	-	TRBJ2-7	TRBV20-1	CSACIGTLDEQYF	TGCAGTGCTTGCATCGGGACTCTTGACGAGCAGTACTTC
-	-	TRBJ1-1	TRBV29-1	CSVQTHTEAFF	TGCAGCGTTCAGACACACACTGAAGCTTTCTTT
-	-	TRBJ1-2	TRBV20-1	CSARDPPSGYDYGYTF	TGCAGTGCTAGAGATCCCCCGTCCGGGTACGACTATGGCTACACCTTC
-	TRBD2	TRBJ2-7	TRBV11-2	CASSLTTSGEAGQYF	TGTGCCAGCAGCTTAACGACTAGCGGGGAGGCCGGGCAGTACTTC
-	-	TRBJ2-3	TRBV27	CASSLWTADTQYF	TGTGCCAGCAGTTTATGGACGGCAGATACGCAGTATTTT
-	-	TRBJ1-1	TRBV7-2	CASSRLVRTEAFF	TGTGCCAGCAGCCGCCTCGTAAGGACTGAAGCTTTCTTT
few	-	TRBJ2-5	TRBV5-1	CASTTEARGTQYF	TGCGCCAGCACTACTGAGGCTCGGGGGACCCAGTACTTC
-	TRBD2	TRBJ2-1	TRBV20-1	CSAVTLAGPNEQFF	TGCAGTGCCGTGACCCTAGCGGGGCCCAATGAGCAGTTCTTC
-	-	TRBJ2-7	TRBV3-1	CASSQVRHGGNEQYF	TGTGCCAGCAGCCAAGTACGCCATGGGGGGAACGAGCAGTACTTC
once	-	TRBJ2-1	TRBV4-3	CASSPGAVYRGDEQFF	TGCGCCAGCAGCCCGGGGGCGGTCTACAGGGGTGATGAGCAGTTCTTC
-	TRBD2	TRBJ2-1	TRBV7-2	CASSLGLAGAPVYNEQFF	TGTGCCAGCAGCCTAGGACTAGCGGGGGCCCCCGTTTACAATGAGCAGTTCTTC
-	TRBD1	TRBJ2-7	TRBV7-9	CACSHRDRGIYEQYF	TGTGCCTGCAGCCACCGGGACAGGGGGATCTACGAGCAGTACTTC
-	-	TRBJ1-1	TRBV14	CASSRRQSVAFF	TGTGCCAGCAGCAGAAGACAGTCAGTAGCTTTCTTT
few	TRBD1	TRBJ1-1	TRBV12-3/TRBV12-4	CASLDRANTEAFF	TGTGCCAGCCTGGACAGGGCGAACACTGAAGCTTTCTTT
-	-	TRBJ2-7	TRBV7-2	CASSLESVSGWGSTYEQYF	TGTGCCAGCAGCTTAGAAAGCGTTTCAGGATGGGGGAGTACCTACGAGCAGTACTTC
-	TRBD2	TRBJ2-3	TRBV7-6	CASSPWGGSIVGDTQYF	TGTGCCAGCAGCCCGTGGGGGGGAAGTATAGTGGGCGATACGCAGTATTTT
-	-	TRBJ2-6	TRBV5-1	CASRAQGVANVLTF	TGCGCCAGCAGAGCACAGGGTGTCGCCAACGTCCTGACTTTC
few	TRBD1	TRBJ1-4	TRBV29-1	CSVGAGGEKLFF	TGCAGCGTTGGGGCAGGGGGAGAAAAACTGTTTTTT
few	-	TRBJ2-4	TRBV19	CASSIDGENIQYF	TGTGCCAGTAGTATAGACGGGGAAAACATTCAGTACTTC
-	TRBD1	TRBJ1-2	TRBV6-6	CASTRDSAYGYTF	TGTGCCAGCACACGGGACAGCGCCTATGGCTACACCTTC
-	-	TRBJ2-7	TRBV12-3/TRBV12-4	CASSPIRGPAYEQYF	TGTGCCAGCAGTCCGATAAGGGGCCCAGCCTACGAGCAGTACTTC
many	-	TRBJ2-7	TRBV15	CATSRDLGRRLSSYEQYF	TGTGCCACCAGCAGAGATCTGGGACGGCGGCTTAGCTCCTACGAGCAGTACTTC
-	TRBD2	TRBJ2-1	TRBV6-2/TRBV6-3	CASRFLLAGTSSYNEQFF	TGTGCTAGCAGATTTCTGCTAGCGGGGACCAGCTCCTACAATGAGCAGTTCTTC